This T cell receptor (beta chain) came from a study of response to subunit inactivated influenza vaccine (dated by TCRdb to the late 2010s). Context from the whole study: To follow how T cells responded to a trivalent subunit inactivated influenza vaccine, the researchers relied on deep quantitative profiling of the T cell receptor repertoire. The research as a whole found: It was suggested by the authors that each seasonal influenza vaccination may recruit only a limited number of new T cells.

The sample's time point label, in plain terms: approximately 47 days after influenza vaccine administration. Looking up the germline V gene (reference sequence) yields CDR1 MNHEY and CDR2 SMNVEV. There are 16 amino acids in the CDR3, from cysteine to phenylalanine inclusive. Only the CDR3 region is kept as DNA, spanning 48 bases read in frame from base 1. V loses 2 bases at its end and J loses 7 bases; junction bases beyond the gene matches: 12. Libraries were prepared through RT-PCR. Instrument on record: Illumina HiSeq 2500. TCRdb reran the public reads through fastp at Q25 and MiXCR, keeping productive beta chains. Every entry covers one CDR3 protein and lists the most common genes and DNA from its rows. For this sample there are fewer than 700,000 distinct CDR3 sequences; about an eighth appear just once. Clones ranked in the top ten supply around 13% of the sample. This clonotype was seen a few times. No cognate antigen has been identified for it. Base qualities are missing; no much larger clone stands one base away.

This clonotype was sampled from a man between 45 and 60 years old who received an inactivated influenza vaccine. Donor details come from another sample of the same person, matched by shared clones. In this chain, TRBV27 is recombined with TRBJ2-5; TRBD1 aligns with 8 central bases. The sequencing used PBMCs from blood, collected roughly 48 days after vaccination. CDR3 reads: CASSLVGRSGQGTQYF. The DNA sequence is TGTGCCAGCAGTTTAGTGGGAAGGTCCGGACAGGGGACCCAGTACTTC.